Listed below are T cell receptor beta chains from one sample, sequenced in a study of blood T cell repertoires in COVID-19. Only in-frame clones appear in the TCRdb table, and some are missing; sequencing was by immunoSEQ multiplex PCR. This table has about 180,000 clones, roughly four fifths appearing once. Sequenced: peripheral blood. The receptors here all came from a woman between 65 and 79 years old with COVID-19, enrolled during active disease. Each CDR3 is given with its conserved first and last residue.

j_call v_call cdr3_aa
TRBJ2-1 TRBV24-1 CATSADSGHNEQFF
TRBJ2-1 TRBV5-4 CASSLTSAGNEQFF
TRBJ1-1 TRBV14 CASSQLSVRDNTEAFF
TRBJ1-6 TRBV7-2 CASSFRQNSPLHF
TRBJ1-1 TRBV2 CASSIREDTEAFF
TRBJ1-2 TRBV3-1/TRBV3-2 CASSPGVTNYGYTF
TRBJ1-3 TRBV9 CASSGFLPGTGNTIYF
TRBJ1-2 TRBV9 CASSVDGNYGYTF
TRBJ2-5 TRBV30 CASPGTQYF
TRBJ1-1 TRBV2 CASSQNTEAFF
TRBJ1-2 TRBV6-2/TRBV6-3 CASSYPGADSLIYGYTF
TRBJ1-3 TRBV28 CASSLTGQGSGNTIYF
TRBJ1-6 TRBV12-3/TRBV12-4 CASTKQGHSPLHF
TRBJ1-4 TRBV6-5 CASSLKTLGQGQLFF
TRBJ2-1 TRBV30 CAWSQTDLNRQFF
TRBJ1-1 TRBV7-9 CASSLGQGDTEAFF
TRBJ2-5 TRBV27 CASNTAVRKETQYF
TRBJ2-7 TRBV18 CASSPPRLTGGRGSRYEQYF
TRBJ2-1 TRBV3-1/TRBV3-2 CASSQDRGPPSSYNEQFF
TRBJ2-7 TRBV7-2 CASSSLDRGPSYEQYF
TRBJ2-7 TRBV7-9 CASSPGTGLYEQYF
TRBJ2-3 TRBV27 CASRGDRVRAPYTQYF
TRBJ2-1 TRBV5-4 CASSVTSGRSGDEQFF
TRBJ2-7 TRBV6-2/TRBV6-3 CASSYPGTSGYEQYF
TRBJ1-1 TRBV30 CAWSVGGGKGSAEAFF
TRBJ1-2 TRBV7-8 CASSPPGGPGNYGYTF
TRBJ2-7 TRBV19 CASSIQDRNAYEQYF
TRBJ2-7 TRBV9 CASSAREGYSYEQYF
TRBJ1-5 TRBV11-2 CASSLDSSNQPQHF
TRBJ2-7 TRBV28 CASRRTDLYEQYF
TRBJ2-3 TRBV20-1 CSASSTSGRMIIDTQYF
TRBJ2-5 TRBV5-4 CASSPGRGRYQETQYF
TRBJ2-5 TRBV5-4 CASSFPAGGTQYF
TRBJ2-6 TRBV28 CASSLAGLGANVLTF
TRBJ1-1 TRBV7-9 CASSLGPRGRTPYNTEAFF
TRBJ2-5 TRBV6-6 CASRFPGQGLETQYF
TRBJ1-1 TRBV27 CASSLFGRDLNTEAFF
TRBJ2-1 TRBV11-2 CASSLSPSGRTNEQFF
TRBJ1-5 TRBV2 CASSVGSSNQPQHF
TRBJ2-2 TRBV6-2/TRBV6-3 CASSQRLAGVGELFF
TRBJ2-1 TRBV15 CATSRDPPVASGSNEQFF
TRBJ2-6 TRBV10-3 CAISDKQGHSGANVLTF
TRBJ1-5 TRBV19 CASRTEDRRPQHF
TRBJ2-1 TRBV6-6 CASSLLAGFYNEQFF
TRBJ2-3 TRBV7-9 CASSLEEATQYF
TRBJ1-1 TRBV19 CASIARDSPLRIEAFF
TRBJ1-2 TRBV18 CASSPSQTGAQGGYTF
TRBJ2-5 TRBV10-3 CAISARAETQYF
TRBJ2-1 TRBV4-2 CASSPRQGNYNEQFF
TRBJ1-3 TRBV3-1/TRBV3-2 CASSRETGTDSGNTIYF
TRBJ2-5 TRBV3-1/TRBV3-2 CASSPPSGRAGETQYF
TRBJ1-1 TRBV28 CASRSGQGGLGGEAFF
TRBJ2-3 TRBV7-2 CASSPPGLAGVVADTQYF
TRBJ1-4 TRBV6-2/TRBV6-3 CASSSTGEQNEKLFF
TRBJ1-1 TRBV28 CASSLGGAGTEAFF
TRBJ2-5 TRBV7-2 CASSFGQETQYF
TRBJ1-1 TRBV5-4 CASSRAPMNTEAFF
TRBJ1-2 TRBV5-8 CASSFRKGGYTF
TRBJ1-4 TRBV7-9 CASTGPGQGNEKLFF
TRBJ2-5 TRBV4-3 CASSQVGARETQYF